This entry describes one TCR beta chain. Its matching antigen is unknown. The data were obtained in a study of post-analysis software for immune sequencing data. Findings of the study overall: Five TRBV segments occurring more often in patients than controls included TRBV5-6, TRBV5-1 and TRBV20-1.

Carried by the TCR beta cDNA libraries were unique molecular identifiers. TCRdb reprocessed the PCR reads via MiXCR and lists one record per CDR3 protein. The sample has 750,000 to 950,000 distinct CDR3 sequences, around 42% seen once. The V gene's germline CDR1 is SGHRS and CDR2 YFSETQ. V was clipped by 4 bases and J by 4 bases, with 24 bases between them. This CDR3 region has 18 residues. This sequence joins TRBV5-1 and TRBJ2-1; D remains ambiguous. Sequencing was done on a sample of blood. This receptor was identified in a girl between 10 and 17 years old with multiple sclerosis. In DNA, the CDR3 is TGCGCCAGCAGCCTGGTGACCCACGAGGAAATCCGTTACAATGAGCAGTTCTTC. It specifies CASSLVTHEEIRYNEQFF.